This entry lists 3 T cell receptor beta chains sequenced from one sample in a study of T cells in Graves' hyperthyroidism and ophthalmopathy. Using RNA transcripts as the source, TCR beta CDR3 regions were amplified. The TCR CDR3 was amplified in a first-round RT-PCR using the HTBI primer set. Using its own MiXCR run on the multiplex PCR reads, TCRdb lists one record per CDR3 protein. Here the sample spans under 300,000 distinct CDR3 sequences, roughly 13% being singletons. The material sequenced was blood. Every receptor here comes from a woman between 40 and 55 years old with Graves' hyperthyroidism.

This clonotype was detected many times. The rearrangement uses TRBV27 and TRBJ1-2; a possible D gene is TRBD1 (5 bases). The germline V and J ends were trimmed by 5 bases and 4 bases, with 17 bases remaining between them. Germline-derived CDR1 and CDR2 are MNHEY and SMNVEV (reference sequence). This CDR3 has 15 residues. In DNA, the CDR3 is TGTGCCAGCAGTCCAGCCGGGGCGTGGGTCTATGGCTACACCTTC. Its translation: CASSPAGAWVYGYTF.

This clonotype was seen many times. The V and J genes are TRBV7-3 and TRBJ2-3, with 7 nucleotides matching TRBD2. The V segment lost 5 bases and the J segment 2 bases; nucleotides outside the gene matches: 10. Germline V gene sequence: CDR1 SGHTA, CDR2 FQGTGA. The CDR3 is 16 residues long. Here the CDR3 reads CASSVSGTGFTDTQYF. DNA of the CDR3: TGTGCCAGCAGCGTCAGCGGGACGGGTTTCACAGATACGCAGTATTTT.

With respect to this clonotype: A read error may explain this, as a much larger clone is one base away. V is TRBV20-1 and J is TRBJ2-7; D gene ambiguous. Germline CDR1 DFQATT, CDR2 SNEGSKA (reference sequence). The CDR3 sequence is 11 residues long. The DNA of the CDR3 is TGCGGTGCTAGAGGTGTCTACGAGCAGTACTTC. It encodes CGARGVYEQYF.